This TCR beta chain appears in the sequencing data of a study of control samples from healthy donors and cancer patients. Here immunoSEQ multiplex PCR was the method, and the copy in TCRdb shows in-frame clones only, minus some. The table includes about 94,000 clones, less than 95% detected once. Germline V gene lookup returns CDR1 ENHRY and CDR2 SYGVKD. V was shortened by 6 bases and J by 2 bases, with 8 bases between the two germline ends. This CDR3 is 12 amino acids long. What was sequenced was blood. The receptor's source is a woman aged 18-29 years in good health. V usage is TRBV10-3 and J usage is TRBJ2-7; D call uncertain. CDR3 sequence (DNA): TGTGCCATCAGCCCATCCCCCTACGAGCAGTACTTC. Amino acids: CAISPSPYEQYF.